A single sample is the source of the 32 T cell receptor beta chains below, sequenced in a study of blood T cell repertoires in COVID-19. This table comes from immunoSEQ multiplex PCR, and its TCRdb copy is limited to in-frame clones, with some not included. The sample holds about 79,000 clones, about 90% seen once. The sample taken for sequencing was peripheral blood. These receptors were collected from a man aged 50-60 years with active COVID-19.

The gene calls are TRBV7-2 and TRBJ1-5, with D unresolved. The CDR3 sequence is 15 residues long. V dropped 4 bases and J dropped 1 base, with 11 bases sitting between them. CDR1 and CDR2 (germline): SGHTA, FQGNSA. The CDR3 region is CASSSEAASNQPQHF. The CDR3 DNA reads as TGTGCCAGCAGCTCAGAGGCAGCAAGCAATCAGCCCCAGCATTTT. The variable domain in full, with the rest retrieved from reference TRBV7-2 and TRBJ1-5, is GAGVSQSPSNKVTEKGKDVELRCDPISGHTALYWYRQSLGQGLEFLIYFQGNSAPDKSGLPSDRFSAERTGGSVSTLTIQRTQQEDSAVYLCASSSEAASNQPQHFGDGTRLSIL.

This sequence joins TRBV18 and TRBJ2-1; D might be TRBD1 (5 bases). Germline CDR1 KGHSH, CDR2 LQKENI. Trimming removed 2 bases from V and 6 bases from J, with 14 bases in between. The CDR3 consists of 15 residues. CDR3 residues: CASSPYPGQGNEQFF. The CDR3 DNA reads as TGTGCCAGCTCACCATACCCAGGACAAGGCAATGAGCAGTTCTTC.

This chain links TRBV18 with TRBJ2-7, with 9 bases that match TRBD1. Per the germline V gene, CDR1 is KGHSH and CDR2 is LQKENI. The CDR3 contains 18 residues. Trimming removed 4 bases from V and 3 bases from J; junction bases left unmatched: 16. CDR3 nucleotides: TGTGCCAGCTCACTTCCCTCTCCCGGGACAGGGATTATCTACGAGCAGTACTTC. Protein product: CASSLPSPGTGIIYEQYF.

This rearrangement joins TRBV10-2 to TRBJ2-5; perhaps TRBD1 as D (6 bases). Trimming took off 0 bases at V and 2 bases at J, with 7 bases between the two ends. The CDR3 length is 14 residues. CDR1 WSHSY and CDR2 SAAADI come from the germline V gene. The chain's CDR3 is CASSESRGQETQYF. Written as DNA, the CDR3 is TGCGCCAGCAGTGAGTCGAGGGGGCAAGAGACCCAGTACTTC.

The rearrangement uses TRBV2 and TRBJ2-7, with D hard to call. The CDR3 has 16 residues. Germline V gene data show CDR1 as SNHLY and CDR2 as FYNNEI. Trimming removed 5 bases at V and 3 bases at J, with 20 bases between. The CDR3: CASSKQAREFSYEQYF. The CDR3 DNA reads TGTGCCAGCAGTAAGCAGGCGCGAGAGTTCAGCTACGAGCAGTACTTC.

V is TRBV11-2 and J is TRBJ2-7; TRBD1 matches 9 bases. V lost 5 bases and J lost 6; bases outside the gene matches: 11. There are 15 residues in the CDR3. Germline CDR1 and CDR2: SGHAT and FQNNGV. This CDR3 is CASSQSAGTGPEQYF. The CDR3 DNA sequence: TGTGCCAGCAGCCAAAGTGCCGGGACAGGGCCCGAGCAGTACTTC. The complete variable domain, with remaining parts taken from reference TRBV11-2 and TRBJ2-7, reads EAGVAQSPRYKIIEKRQSVAFWCNPISGHATLYWYQQILGQGPKLLIQFQNNGVVDDSQLPKDRFSAERLKGVDSTLKIQPAKLEDSAVYLCASSQSAGTGPEQYFGPGTRLTVT.

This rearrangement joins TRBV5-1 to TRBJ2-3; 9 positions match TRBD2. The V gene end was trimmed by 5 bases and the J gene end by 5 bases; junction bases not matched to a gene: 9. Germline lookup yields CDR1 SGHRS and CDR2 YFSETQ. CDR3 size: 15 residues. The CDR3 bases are TGCGCCAGCAGAGGTAGCGGGAGAATCCGAGATACGCAGTATTTT. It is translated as CASRGSGRIRDTQYF. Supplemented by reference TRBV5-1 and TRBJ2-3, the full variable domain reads KAGVTQTPRYLIKTRGQQVTLSCSPISGHRSVSWYQQTPGQGLQFLFEYFSETQRNKGNFPGRFSGRQFSNSRSEMNVSTLELGDSALYLCASRGSGRIRDTQYFGPGTRLTVL.

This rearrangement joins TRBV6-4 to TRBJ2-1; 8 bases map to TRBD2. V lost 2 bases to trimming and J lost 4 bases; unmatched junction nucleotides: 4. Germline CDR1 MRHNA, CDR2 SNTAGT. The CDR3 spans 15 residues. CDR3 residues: CASSDQAGDYNEQFF. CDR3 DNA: TGTGCCAGCAGTGACCAAGCGGGGGATTACAATGAGCAGTTCTTC.

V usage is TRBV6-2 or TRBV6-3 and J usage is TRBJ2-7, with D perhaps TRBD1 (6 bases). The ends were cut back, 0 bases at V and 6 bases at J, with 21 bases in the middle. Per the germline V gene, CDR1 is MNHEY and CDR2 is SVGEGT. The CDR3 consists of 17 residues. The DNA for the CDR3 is TGTGCCAGCAGTTACTCGATACGAACAGGGTTGGGAACCGAGCAGTACTTC. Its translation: CASSYSIRTGLGTEQYF.

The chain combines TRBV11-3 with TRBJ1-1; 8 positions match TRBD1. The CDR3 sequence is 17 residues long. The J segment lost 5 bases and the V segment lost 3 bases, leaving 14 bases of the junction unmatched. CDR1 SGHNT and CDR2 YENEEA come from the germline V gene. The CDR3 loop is CASSFSPQQGGGTEAFF. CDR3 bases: TGTGCCAGCAGCTTTTCCCCCCAACAGGGGGGTGGGACTGAAGCTTTCTTT.

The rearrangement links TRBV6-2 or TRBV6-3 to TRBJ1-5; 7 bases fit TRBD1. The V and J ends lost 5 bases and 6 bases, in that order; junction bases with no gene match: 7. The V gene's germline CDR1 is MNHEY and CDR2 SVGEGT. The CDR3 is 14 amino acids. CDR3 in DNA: TGTGCCAGCAGTCCCCAAGGGGGCACTCAGCCCCAGCATTTT. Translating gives CASSPQGGTQPQHF.

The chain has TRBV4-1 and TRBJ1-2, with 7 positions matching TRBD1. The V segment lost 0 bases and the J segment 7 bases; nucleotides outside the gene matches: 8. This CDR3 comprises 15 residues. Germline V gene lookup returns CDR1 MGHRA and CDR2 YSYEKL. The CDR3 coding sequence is TGCGCCAGCAGCCAAGATCCTTGGACAGGCCGTGGCTACACCTTC. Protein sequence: CASSQDPWTGRGYTF.

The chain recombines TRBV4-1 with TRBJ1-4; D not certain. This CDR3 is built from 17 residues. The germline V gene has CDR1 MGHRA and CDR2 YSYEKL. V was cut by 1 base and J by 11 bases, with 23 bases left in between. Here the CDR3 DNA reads TGCGCCAGCAGCCAAGCGGGCGGGAAAGAACAGTCCCGTAAACTGTTTTTT. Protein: CASSQAGGKEQSRKLFF.

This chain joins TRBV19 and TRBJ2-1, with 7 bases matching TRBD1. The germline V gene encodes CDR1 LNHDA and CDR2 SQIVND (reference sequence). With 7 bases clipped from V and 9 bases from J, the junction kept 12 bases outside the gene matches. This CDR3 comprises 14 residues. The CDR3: CASNSGTDRAEQFF. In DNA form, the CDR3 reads TGTGCCAGTAATTCAGGGACAGATAGGGCTGAGCAGTTCTTC.

CDR3 protein: CASSADRTRTDTQYF. The CDR3 region has the DNA TGTGCCAGCAGCGCTGACCGGACACGCACAGATACGCAGTATTTT. The J gene is TRBJ2-3, the V gene TRBV7-2; D is possibly TRBD1 (5 bases). The CDR3 is made up of 15 amino acids. Trimming cost V 5 bases and J 1 base, with 13 bases left between them. Looked up from germline, CDR1 is SGHTA and CDR2 is FQGNSA.

CDR3 amino acids: CASSTQGSSSGNTIYF. Written as DNA, the CDR3 is TGTGCCAGTAGTACTCAGGGGTCGAGCTCTGGAAACACCATATATTTT. This chain joins TRBV19 and TRBJ1-3; maybe TRBD1 (6 bases). V was cut by 4 bases and J by 0 bases, with 13 bases left in between. The CDR3 extends over 16 amino acids. In germline, CDR1 is LNHDA, CDR2 SQIVND (reference sequence). Full variable domain (missing parts from reference TRBV19 and TRBJ1-3): DGGITQSPKYLFRKEGQNVTLSCEQNLNHDAMYWYRQDPGQGLRLIYYSQIVNDFQKGDIAEGYSVSREKKESFPLTVTSAQKNPTAFYLCASSTQGSSSGNTIYFGEGSWLTVV.

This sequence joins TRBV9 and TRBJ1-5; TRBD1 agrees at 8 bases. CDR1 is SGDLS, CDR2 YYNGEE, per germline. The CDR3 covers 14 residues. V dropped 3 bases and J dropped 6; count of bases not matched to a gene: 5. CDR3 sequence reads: CASSDTGGPQPQHF. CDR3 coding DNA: TGTGCCAGCAGCGACACAGGGGGTCCTCAGCCCCAGCATTTT.

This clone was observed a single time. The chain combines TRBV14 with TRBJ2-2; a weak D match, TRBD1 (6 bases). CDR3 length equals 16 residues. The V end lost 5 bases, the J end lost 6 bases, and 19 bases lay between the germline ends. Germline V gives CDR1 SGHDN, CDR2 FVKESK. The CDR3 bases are TGTGCCAGCAGCACCCTCGGGACATTCACTTCCGGGGAGCTGTTTTTT. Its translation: CASSTLGTFTSGELFF.

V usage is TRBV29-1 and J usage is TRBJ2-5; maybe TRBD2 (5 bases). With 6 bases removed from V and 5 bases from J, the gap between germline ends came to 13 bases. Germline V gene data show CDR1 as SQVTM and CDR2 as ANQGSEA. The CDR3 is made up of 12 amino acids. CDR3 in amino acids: CSVGLPAETQYF. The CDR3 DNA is TGCAGCGTCGGACTTCCGGCCGAGACCCAGTACTTC.

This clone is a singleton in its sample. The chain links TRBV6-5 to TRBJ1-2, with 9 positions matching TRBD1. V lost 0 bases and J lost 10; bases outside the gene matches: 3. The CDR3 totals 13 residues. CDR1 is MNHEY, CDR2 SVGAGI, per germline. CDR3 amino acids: CASSYSGTGSYTF. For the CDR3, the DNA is TGTGCCAGCAGTTACTCGGGGACAGGGTCCTACACCTTC.

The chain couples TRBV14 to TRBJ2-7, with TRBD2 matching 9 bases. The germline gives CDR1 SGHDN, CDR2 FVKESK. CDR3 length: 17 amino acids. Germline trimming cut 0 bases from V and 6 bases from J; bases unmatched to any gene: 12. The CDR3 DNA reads TGTGCCAGCAGCCAAGAAGGAACGAGCGGGAGGTGGGGCGAGCAGTACTTC. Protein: CASSQEGTSGRWGEQYF.

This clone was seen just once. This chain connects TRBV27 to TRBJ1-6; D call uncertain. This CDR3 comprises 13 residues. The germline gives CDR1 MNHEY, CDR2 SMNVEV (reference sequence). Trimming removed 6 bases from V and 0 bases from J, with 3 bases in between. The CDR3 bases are TGTGCCAGCAGCATCTCCTATAATTCACCCCTCCACTTT. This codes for CASSISYNSPLHF.

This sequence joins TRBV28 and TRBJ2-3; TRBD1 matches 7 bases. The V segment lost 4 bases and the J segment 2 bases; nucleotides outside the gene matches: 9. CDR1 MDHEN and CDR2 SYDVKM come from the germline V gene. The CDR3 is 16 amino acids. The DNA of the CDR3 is TGTGCCAGCAGTTCCTCGGACAGGTCTAACACAGATACGCAGTATTTT. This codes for CASSSSDRSNTDTQYF.

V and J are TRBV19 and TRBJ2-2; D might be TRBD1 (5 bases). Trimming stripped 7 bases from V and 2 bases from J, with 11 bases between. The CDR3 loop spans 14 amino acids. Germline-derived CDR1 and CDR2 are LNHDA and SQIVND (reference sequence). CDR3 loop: CASKGNSNTGELFF. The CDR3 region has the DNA TGTGCCAGTAAGGGGAACTCCAACACCGGGGAGCTGTTTTTT.

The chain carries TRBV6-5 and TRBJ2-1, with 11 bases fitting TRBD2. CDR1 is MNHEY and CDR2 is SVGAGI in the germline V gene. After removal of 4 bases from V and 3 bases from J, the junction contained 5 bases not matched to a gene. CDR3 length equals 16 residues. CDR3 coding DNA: TGTGCCAGCAGTTCCCTAGCGGGAGGCGGCTACAATGAGCAGTTCTTC. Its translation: CASSSLAGGGYNEQFF.

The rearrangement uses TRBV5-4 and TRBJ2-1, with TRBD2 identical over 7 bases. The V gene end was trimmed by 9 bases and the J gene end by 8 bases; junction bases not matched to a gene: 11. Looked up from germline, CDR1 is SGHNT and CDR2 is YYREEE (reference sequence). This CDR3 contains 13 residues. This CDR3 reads CAIGMEGRDEQFF. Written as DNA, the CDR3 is TGTGCCATCGGGATGGAGGGGAGGGATGAGCAGTTCTTC. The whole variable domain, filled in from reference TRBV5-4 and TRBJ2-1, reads ETGVTQSPTHLIKTRGQQVTLRCSSQSGHNTVSWYQQALGQGPQFIFQYYREEENGRGNFPPRFSGLQFPNYSSELNVNALELDDSALYLCAIGMEGRDEQFFGPGTRLTVL.

The CDR3 DNA follows: TGTGCCAGCGGGTCCCACGGCGGGAGCATTGAGCTGTTTTTT. As protein: CASGSHGGSIELFF. The V and J genes are TRBV6-5 and TRBJ2-2; 7 bases map to TRBD2. The V gene's germline CDR1 is MNHEY and CDR2 SVGAGI. This CDR3 spans 14 amino acids. The V segment lost 8 bases and the J segment 11 bases; nucleotides outside the gene matches: 14.

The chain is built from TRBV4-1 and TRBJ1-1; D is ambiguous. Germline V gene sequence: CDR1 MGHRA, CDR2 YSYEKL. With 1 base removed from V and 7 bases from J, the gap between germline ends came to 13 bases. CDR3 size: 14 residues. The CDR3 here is CASSQALVAREAFF. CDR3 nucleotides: TGCGCCAGCAGCCAAGCTTTGGTGGCTCGTGAAGCTTTCTTT.

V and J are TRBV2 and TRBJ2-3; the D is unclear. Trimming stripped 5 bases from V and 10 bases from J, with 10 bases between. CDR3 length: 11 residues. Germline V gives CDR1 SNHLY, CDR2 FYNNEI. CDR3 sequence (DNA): TGTGCCAGCAGTCCTACCCATGCGCAGTATTTT. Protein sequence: CASSPTHAQYF.

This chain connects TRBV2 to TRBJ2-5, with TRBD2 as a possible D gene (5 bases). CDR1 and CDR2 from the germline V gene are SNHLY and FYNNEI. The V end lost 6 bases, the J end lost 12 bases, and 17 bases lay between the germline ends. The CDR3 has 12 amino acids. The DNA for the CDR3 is TGTGCCAGCAGGGCGGTGGGAGAACGGAAGTACTTC. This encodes CASRAVGERKYF.

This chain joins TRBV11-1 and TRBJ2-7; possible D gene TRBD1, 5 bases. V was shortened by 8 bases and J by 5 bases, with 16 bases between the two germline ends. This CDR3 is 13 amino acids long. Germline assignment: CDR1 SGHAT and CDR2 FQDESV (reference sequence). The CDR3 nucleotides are TGTGCCAGCGGGGCGGTTTTAGGTCACGAGCAGTACTTC. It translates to CASGAVLGHEQYF.

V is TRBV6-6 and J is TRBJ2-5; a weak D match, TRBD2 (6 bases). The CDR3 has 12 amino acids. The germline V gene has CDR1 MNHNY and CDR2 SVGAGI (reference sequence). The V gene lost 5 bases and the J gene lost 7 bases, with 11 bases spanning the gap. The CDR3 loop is CASSKTSRTQYF. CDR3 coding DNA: TGTGCCAGCAGTAAGACTAGTCGGACCCAGTACTTC.